This TCR beta chain derives from a study of monozygotic twins with inflammatory bowel disease. Using eight separate reactions per sample, the authors generated cDNA. After re-calling the 5' RACE reads, TCRdb lists one entry per CDR3 protein, DNA absent. The sample yields some 450,000 distinct CDR3 sequences, of which the top ten take up approximately 2.4%. The CDR3 is 13 residues long. Germline V lookup: CDR1 DFQATT, CDR2 SNEGSKA (reference sequence). The rearrangement joins TRBV20-1 to TRBJ2-1. This TCR was sampled from a human donor with ulcerative colitis or Crohn's disease, or a healthy co-twin of an affected twin (not recorded which). The sample comprised blood. This CDR3 is CSARSRAYNEQFF.